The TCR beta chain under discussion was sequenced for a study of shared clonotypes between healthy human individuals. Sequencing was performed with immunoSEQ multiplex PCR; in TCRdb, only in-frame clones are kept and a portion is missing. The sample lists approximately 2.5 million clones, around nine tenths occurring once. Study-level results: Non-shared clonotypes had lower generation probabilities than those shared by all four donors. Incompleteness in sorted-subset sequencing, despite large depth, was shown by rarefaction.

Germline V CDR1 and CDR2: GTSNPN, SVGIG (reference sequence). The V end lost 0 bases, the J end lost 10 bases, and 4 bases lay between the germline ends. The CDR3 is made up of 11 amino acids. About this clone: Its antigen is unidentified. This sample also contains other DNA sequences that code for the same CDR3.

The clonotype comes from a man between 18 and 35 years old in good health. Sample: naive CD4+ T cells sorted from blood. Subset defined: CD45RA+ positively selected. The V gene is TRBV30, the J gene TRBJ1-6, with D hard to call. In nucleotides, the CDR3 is TGTGCCTGGAGTGTAGGGTCACCCCTCCACTTT. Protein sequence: CAWSVGSPLHF. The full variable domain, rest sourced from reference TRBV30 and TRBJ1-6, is SQTIHQWPATLVQPVGSPLSLECTVEGTSNPNLYWYRQAAGRGLQLLFYSVGIGQISSEVPQNLSASRPQDRQFILSSKKLLLSDSGFYLCAWSVGSPLHFGNGTRLTVT.